This T cell receptor (beta chain) was recorded in a study of diagnostic markers for celiac disease (dated by TCRdb to about 2020). TCRdb shows the sequencer as Illumina MiSeq. Based on TCRdb reprocessing of the reads, there is one entry per CDR3 protein sequence, and DNA is missing. This sample's table has entries for roughly 1,500 distinct CDR3 sequences. The ten biggest clones cover around 13% of the sample. The CDR3 sequence holds 16 residues, the cysteine and phenylalanine included. No coding sequence is recorded. Comment on this clonotype: The antigen this receptor binds is unknown.

Material: either unsorted cells or a sorted T cell fraction (not recorded which). The receptor was isolated from a human donor. This table probably holds off-target reads from a library built for another chain. The rearranged chain carries TRBV12-3 or TRBV12-4 and TRBJ2-1. For the CDR3, the sequence is CASSFLGGKGYNEQFF.